Presented here are 15 T cell receptor beta chains from one specimen sequenced in a study of early T cells in non-severe SARS-CoV-2 infection. TCRdb reprocessed the 5' RACE reads with MiXCR, giving one entry per CDR3 protein. The sample contains approximately 79,000 distinct CDR3 sequences, about 12% of which appear only once. Sequenced material: whole blood. The source of these receptors is an adult who was a healthcare worker with PCR-confirmed SARS-CoV-2 infection or an uninfected control (not recorded which).

Only a few counts were recorded for this clonotype. J is TRBJ2-2 and V is TRBV5-5, with 7 nucleotides matching TRBD1. The CDR3 is 14 residues long. The V segment lost 6 bases and the J segment 3 bases; nucleotides outside the gene matches: 5. CDR1 is SGHKS and CDR2 is YYEKEE in the germline V gene (reference sequence). CDR3 protein: CASTWGQHTGELFF. Here the CDR3 DNA reads TGTGCCAGCACCTGGGGACAGCACACCGGGGAGCTGTTTTTT.

This clonotype was observed at least ten times. The chain has TRBV6-6 and TRBJ1-3, with 12 bases matching TRBD1. V was clipped by 6 bases and J by 2 bases; unmatched bases: 17. This CDR3 spans 20 amino acids. The germline gives CDR1 MNHNY, CDR2 SVGAGI (reference sequence). The CDR3 spells CASRILTGQGASAPGNTIYF. CDR3 DNA sequence: TGTGCCAGCAGAATACTTACGGGACAGGGGGCTTCGGCCCCTGGAAACACCATATATTTT.

This clonotype was seen more than once but under ten times. The rearrangement links TRBV18 to TRBJ2-3; 11 bases fit TRBD2. The CDR3 runs to 14 residues. Per germline, CDR1 KGHSH and CDR2 LQKENI. Unmatched junction bases numbered 1, after V lost 3 bases and J lost 5 bases. Written as DNA, the CDR3 is TGTGCCAGCTCACCCGGGACTAGCGGAGATACGCAGTATTTT. Amino acid sequence: CASSPGTSGDTQYF.

The sample holds a few counts of this clonotype. This chain links TRBV7-9 with TRBJ2-1, with 8 bases matching TRBD1. The CDR3 is made up of 16 amino acids. The germline CDR1 and CDR2 sequences are SEHNR and FQNEAQ (reference sequence). J was trimmed by 8 bases and V by 5 bases; bases with no gene match: 14. CDR3 loop: CASSPRPGQVGHEQFF. The CDR3 nucleotides read TGTGCCAGCAGCCCCCGTCCGGGACAGGTCGGGCATGAGCAGTTCTTC.

This clonotype was detected only a few times. The V call is TRBV4-1, the J call TRBJ2-4; D possibly corresponds to TRBD2 (6 bases). V lost 3 bases to trimming and J lost 0 bases, with 12 bases between them. The CDR3 loop spans 16 amino acids. Germline V gene sequence: CDR1 MGHRA, CDR2 YSYEKL. The CDR3 region is CASSHLGGIAKNIQYF. CDR3 nucleotide sequence: TGCGCCAGCAGCCATTTAGGAGGGATAGCCAAAAACATTCAGTACTTC.

The CDR3 nucleotides are TGTGCCAGCACCCGGGACAGTTATCGGGTTAACTATGGCTACACCTTC. This translates into CASTRDSYRVNYGYTF. V and J are TRBV13 and TRBJ1-2; 7 bases agree with TRBD1. The V and J ends lost 7 bases and 1 base, in that order; junction bases with no gene match: 12. The CDR3 contains 16 residues. Germline CDR1 and CDR2: PRHDT and FYEKMQ (reference sequence).

V and J are TRBV29-1 and TRBJ2-5, with D hard to call. The germline V gene encodes CDR1 SQVTM and CDR2 ANQGSEA. Trimming left V 4 bases short and J 4 bases short, with 7 bases between. The CDR3 covers 11 residues. The CDR3 loop is CSVGSRETQYF. CDR3 DNA: TGCAGCGTTGGATCAAGAGAGACCCAGTACTTC.

The CDR3 loop reads CSARASSGATGELFF. In DNA form, the CDR3 reads TGCAGTGCTAGAGCGTCTAGCGGAGCCACCGGGGAGCTGTTTTTT. The rearrangement uses TRBV20-1 and TRBJ2-2; TRBD2 aligns across 7 bases. In germline, CDR1 is DFQATT, CDR2 SNEGSKA (reference sequence). The CDR3 covers 15 residues. J lost 4 bases, V lost 1 base, and 6 bases had no gene match.

This chain connects TRBV27 to TRBJ2-3, with TRBD2 identical over 11 bases. Germline V gene lookup returns CDR1 MNHEY and CDR2 SMNVEV (reference sequence). This CDR3 spans 16 amino acids. V gave up 5 bases and J gave up 1 base; unmatched junction bases: 5. The CDR3 loop reads CASSLLLAGGTDTQYF. The CDR3 nucleotides read TGTGCCAGCAGTCTCCTACTAGCGGGGGGCACAGATACGCAGTATTTT.

This clonotype was seen a few times. V gene TRBV5-1 combines with J gene TRBJ1-6, with a possible D match to TRBD1 (6 bases). Per germline, CDR1 SGHRS and CDR2 YFSETQ. This CDR3 spans 17 amino acids. Trimming removed 0 bases from V and 9 bases from J, with 19 bases in between. The CDR3 here is CASSLGQGIHLGSPLHF. DNA for the CDR3: TGCGCCAGCAGCTTGGGGCAGGGGATTCATCTAGGTTCACCCCTCCACTTT.

The chain links TRBV12-3 or TRBV12-4 to TRBJ2-4; TRBD1 aligns across 7 bases. The ends lost 6 bases at V and 7 bases at J; junction bases unmatched: 3. The CDR3 consists of 12 residues. The CDR3 here is CASRSQGNIQYF. The CDR3 DNA follows: TGTGCCAGCAGATCACAGGGGAACATTCAGTACTTC.

In its sample, this clonotype was seen many times. The chain uses TRBV3-1 and TRBJ1-6; TRBD1 matches 7 bases. The trim removed 0 bases at V and 7 bases at J, leaving 6 bases unmatched. The V gene's germline CDR1 is LGHDT and CDR2 YNNKEL (reference sequence). CDR3 length: 16 residues. The chain's CDR3 is CASSQEPTGVNSPLHF. The CDR3 nucleotides are TGTGCCAGCAGCCAAGAGCCTACAGGGGTCAATTCACCCCTCCACTTT.

The table lists this clonotype with many counts. J is TRBJ2-1 and V is TRBV6-5; D perhaps matches TRBD2 (5 bases). This CDR3 contains 13 residues. Germline values: CDR1 MNHEY, CDR2 SVGAGI. The germline V and J ends were trimmed by 8 bases and 9 bases, with 17 bases remaining between them. The CDR3 sequence is CASQTSGEGEQFF. Here the CDR3 DNA reads TGTGCCAGCCAAACCTCGGGTGAGGGTGAGCAGTTCTTC.

This clonotype was counted only a few times. The chain recombines TRBV7-8 with TRBJ1-5; D may be TRBD1 (5 bases). Per germline, CDR1 SGHVS and CDR2 FQNEAQ. V gave up 5 bases and J gave up 2 bases, with 16 bases separating them. The CDR3 has 16 residues. The CDR3 nucleotides read TGTGCCAGCAGCCCGCAAGGGGACGGGGGCAATCAGCCCCAGCATTTT. Protein: CASSPQGDGGNQPQHF.

This clonotype has more than one count but fewer than ten. The chain links TRBV6-1 to TRBJ1-2, with 9 bases that match TRBD1. V was clipped by 7 bases and J by 5 bases; unmatched bases: 8. The length of the CDR3 is 14 residues. CDR1 is MNHNS and CDR2 is SASEGT in the germline V gene. The CDR3 loop reads CASKFPGQGYGYTF. Here the CDR3 DNA reads TGTGCCAGCAAATTCCCGGGACAGGGATATGGCTACACCTTC.